Included here is one TCR beta chain sequence, with context. What it recognizes is unknown. A much larger clone differs by one base, so this may be a read error. This record belongs to a study of T cells in Graves' hyperthyroidism and ophthalmopathy. Notes on the study in general: Ophthalmopathy was model-predicted a median around seven months pre-onset. Using 13 V-J features, a model discriminated ophthalmopathy from stable hyperthyroidism.

This CDR3 contains 13 residues. Germline V gives CDR1 SGHAT, CDR2 FQDESV (reference sequence). There were TCR beta CDR3 regions amplified from RNA transcripts. HTBI primers were the set used in a first-round RT-PCR of the TCR CDR3. A single record per CDR3 protein comes from TCRdb applying MiXCR to the multiplex PCR reads. The sample holds about 660,000 distinct CDR3 sequences; roughly 46% are singletons and the top ten take less than 9.5%. The clonotype originates from an adult man with Graves' disease, either hyperthyroidism or ophthalmopathy (not recorded which). Sequenced material: peripheral blood or thyroid tissue (not recorded which). This chain connects TRBV11-1 to TRBJ1-2; a possible D gene is TRBD1 (6 bases). In nucleotides, the CDR3 is TGTGTCAGCAGCTTAGCGGGGGCACGGGGCTACACCTTC. This translates into CVSSLAGARGYTF.